One and the same sample provided the 23 T cell receptor beta chains below, sequenced in a study of blood T cell repertoires in COVID-19. The protocol was immunoSEQ multiplex PCR, while the TCRdb copy is restricted to in-frame clones and leaves out a portion. The sample yields over 150,000 clones, roughly nine tenths seen once. Source material: peripheral blood. The receptors come from a man younger than 40 with acute or convalescent COVID-19.

The V gene is TRBV6-2 or TRBV6-3, the J gene TRBJ1-2; weak D call: TRBD1 (6 bases). Trimming pared 3 bases from V and 8 bases from J, leaving 19 bases between. The germline CDR1 and CDR2 sequences are MNHEY and SVGEGT. The length of the CDR3 is 15 residues. This CDR3 reads CASSYGPGGAGGYTF. The DNA for the CDR3 is TGTGCCAGCAGTTATGGCCCGGGGGGCGCGGGAGGCTACACCTTC.

This chain joins TRBV18 and TRBJ2-1; 15 bases are a match to TRBD2. J lost 5 bases, V lost 5 bases, and 16 bases had no gene match. CDR1 is KGHSH and CDR2 is LQKENI in the germline V gene. The CDR3 spans 20 residues. CDR3 sequence: CASSFRTSGRVLSGDNEQFF. CDR3 nucleotide sequence: TGTGCCAGCTCATTTCGGACTAGCGGGAGGGTTCTTTCTGGGGACAATGAGCAGTTCTTC.

The chain is built from TRBV9 and TRBJ1-3, with D unresolved. The CDR3 is made up of 14 amino acids. Germline V gene data show CDR1 as SGDLS and CDR2 as YYNGEE. V lost 0 bases and J lost 3, with 7 bases in between. CDR3 DNA: TGTGCCAGCAGCGTAGATGCAGTTGGAAACACCATATATTTT. Its translation: CASSVDAVGNTIYF.

DNA of the CDR3: TGTGCCAGCAGCTTGGGACAGGTGGTTCGGTACACCTTC. Translated, it gives CASSLGQVVRYTF. The V call is TRBV5-6, the J call TRBJ1-2; D might be TRBD1 (6 bases). Trimming stripped 0 bases from V and 11 bases from J, with 14 bases between. The CDR3 is made up of 13 amino acids. Germline values: CDR1 SGHDT, CDR2 YYEEEE.

This chain links TRBV19 with TRBJ1-3; the D gene is possibly TRBD1 (6 bases). There are 15 residues in the CDR3. Germline CDR1 is LNHDA and CDR2 is SQIVND (reference sequence). V was trimmed by 5 bases and J by 8 bases, leaving 19 bases between them. The CDR3 bases are TGTGCCAGTAGTCCCCGGGACCAGAGGGGGTACACCATATATTTT. This translates into CASSPRDQRGYTIYF.

V usage is TRBV5-1 and J usage is TRBJ1-1, with unresolved D. From germline, CDR1 is SGHRS and CDR2 YFSETQ. V lost 0 bases and J 5 bases, leaving 11 bases between the germline ends. CDR3 length: 14 residues. The CDR3 DNA follows: TGCGCCAGCAGCTTGGGACACTTATTGACTGAAGCTTTCTTT. Amino acid sequence: CASSLGHLLTEAFF. Full variable domain (missing parts from reference TRBV5-1 and TRBJ1-1): KAGVTQTPRYLIKTRGQQVTLSCSPISGHRSVSWYQQTPGQGLQFLFEYFSETQRNKGNFPGRFSGRQFSNSRSEMNVSTLELGDSALYLCASSLGHLLTEAFFGQGTRLTVV.

The chain links TRBV5-5 to TRBJ2-7; 7 bases are a match to TRBD1. J gave up 2 bases and V 1 base, and 6 bases lay outside the gene matches. The CDR3 length is 15 residues. The germline V gene encodes CDR1 SGHKS and CDR2 YYEKEE (reference sequence). CDR3 sequence (DNA): TGTGCCAGCAGCTTGATTGGGACAGCTACCTACGAGCAGTACTTC. It specifies CASSLIGTATYEQYF.

CDR3 DNA sequence: TGTGCCAGCAGCTTGGGGACAGGGAAAATTGGCTACACCTTC. It specifies CASSLGTGKIGYTF. V and J are TRBV5-6 and TRBJ1-2; 8 bases match TRBD1. This CDR3 has 14 amino acids. CDR1 SGHDT and CDR2 YYEEEE come from the germline V gene. After removal of 0 bases from V and 7 bases from J, the junction contained 5 bases not matched to a gene. Complete variable domain (other parts from reference TRBV5-6 and TRBJ1-2): DAGVTQSPTHLIKTRGQQVTLRCSPKSGHDTVSWYQQALGQGPQFIFQYYEEEERQRGNFPDRFSGHQFPNYSSELNVNALLLGDSALYLCASSLGTGKIGYTFGSGTRLTVV.

This chain joins TRBV10-3 and TRBJ1-1; D is possibly TRBD1 (6 bases). CDR3 length: 14 residues. CDR1 and CDR2 from the germline V gene are ENHRY and SYGVKD. The V end lost 4 bases, the J end lost 2 bases, and 11 bases lay between the germline ends. CDR3 nucleotide sequence: TGTGCCATCAGTGGATTCAGGGGCAACACTGAAGCTTTCTTT. Translation: CAISGFRGNTEAFF.

The V and J genes are TRBV18 and TRBJ2-6; 12 positions match TRBD1. This CDR3 spans 19 amino acids. With 3 bases clipped from V and 0 bases from J, the junction kept 6 bases outside the gene matches. Germline CDR1 is KGHSH and CDR2 is LQKENI. Here the CDR3 DNA reads TGTGCCAGCTCACCGCAGGGACAGGGGGCGAACTCTGGGGCCAACGTCCTGACTTTC. It specifies CASSPQGQGANSGANVLTF.

This sequence joins TRBV14 and TRBJ2-1; 11 bases map to TRBD2. The germline V gene has CDR1 SGHDN and CDR2 FVKESK. The CDR3 spans 15 residues. The V and J ends lost 6 bases and 8 bases, in that order; junction bases with no gene match: 9. The CDR3 DNA reads as TGTGCCAGCAGGAGCGACTCGACTAGCGGGGATGAGCAGTTCTTC. It translates to CASRSDSTSGDEQFF.

The chain joins TRBV7-9 to TRBJ1-1, with 7 bases identical to TRBD1. CDR3 length: 13 amino acids. Germline trimming cut 5 bases from V and 10 bases from J; bases unmatched to any gene: 10. Germline assignment: CDR1 SEHNR and CDR2 FQNEAQ (reference sequence). The DNA of the CDR3 is TGTGCCAGCAGCCAAGACAGGGTCTTCGGAGCTTTCTTT. Translating it yields CASSQDRVFGAFF.

For the CDR3, the DNA is TGTGCCAGCAGCCACAGCTACGAGCAGTACTTC. Protein sequence: CASSHSYEQYF. V gene TRBV7-9 combines with J gene TRBJ2-7; D not resolved. CDR1 and CDR2 from the germline V gene are SEHNR and FQNEAQ (reference sequence). Trimming cost V 5 bases and J 3 bases, with 5 bases left between them. The CDR3 totals 11 residues.

The chain joins TRBV5-4 to TRBJ1-6, with D maybe TRBD1 (6 bases). V lost 4 bases and J lost 11, with 22 bases in between. This CDR3 spans 16 amino acids. Germline CDR1 SGHNT, CDR2 YYREEE (reference sequence). The chain's CDR3 is CASSPQTGIREAPLHF. For the CDR3, the DNA is TGTGCCAGCAGCCCCCAAACAGGGATCCGAGAAGCACCCCTCCACTTT.

V and J are TRBV7-3 and TRBJ1-2; D remains unclear. The CDR3 spans 15 residues. V shed 2 bases and J shed 8 bases, with 18 bases lying between them. Germline CDR1 and CDR2: SGHTA and FQGTGA. CDR3 DNA sequence: TGTGCCAGCAGCTTATCCTCAGGAACGGCTATGGGCTACACCTTC. Translating gives CASSLSSGTAMGYTF.

V gene TRBV4-1 combines with J gene TRBJ2-1, with a tentative D call TRBD2 (6 bases). V was pared by 4 bases and J by 6 bases, with 16 bases between. The germline V gene has CDR1 MGHRA and CDR2 YSYEKL. The CDR3 loop spans 15 amino acids. CDR3: CASSPNSVGGNEQFF. DNA of the CDR3: TGCGCCAGCAGCCCCAATAGCGTGGGGGGCAATGAGCAGTTCTTC.

The gene calls are TRBV9 and TRBJ2-5; D is possibly TRBD1 (7 bases). Per the germline V gene, CDR1 is SGDLS and CDR2 is YYNGEE. V was pared by 3 bases and J by 5 bases, with 14 bases between. The CDR3 is 14 amino acids. The CDR3 DNA sequence: TGTGCCAGCAGCGGTTCAGGGGGGTGGGAGACCCAGTACTTC. Amino acids: CASSGSGGWETQYF.

J is TRBJ2-3 and V is TRBV7-2, with TRBD2 matching 11 bases. In germline, CDR1 is SGHTA, CDR2 FQGNSA. The CDR3 extends over 17 amino acids. Losses at the gene ends were 6 bases for V and 2 bases for J; bases not matched to a gene: 10. CDR3 sequence (DNA): TGTGCCAGCAGTAACCGTGGGGGACTAGCGGCCACAGATACGCAGTATTTT. This gives the protein CASSNRGGLAATDTQYF. Filled out from reference TRBV7-2 and TRBJ2-3, the complete variable domain reads GAGVSQSPSNKVTEKGKDVELRCDPISGHTALYWYRQSLGQGLEFLIYFQGNSAPDKSGLPSDRFSAERTGGSVSTLTIQRTQQEDSAVYLCASSNRGGLAATDTQYFGPGTRLTVL.

This clone was detected once. V is TRBV2 and J is TRBJ1-3; 8 nucleotides align to TRBD1. Trimming at V came to 7 bases and at J to 1 base, leaving 6 bases not matched to a gene. The CDR3 spans 15 residues. Germline V gives CDR1 SNHLY, CDR2 FYNNEI. For the CDR3, the DNA is TGTGCCAGCATTAGAGACAGGGGTTCTGGAAACACCATATATTTT. This encodes CASIRDRGSGNTIYF.

The chain combines TRBV19 with TRBJ2-3; weak D call: TRBD1 (5 bases). The V and J ends lost 3 bases and 4 bases respectively, with 14 bases between them. The CDR3 is made up of 15 amino acids. Germline-derived CDR1 and CDR2 are LNHDA and SQIVND (reference sequence). CDR3 residues: CASSISVDSADTQYF. The CDR3 DNA reads as TGTGCCAGTAGTATCTCCGTTGACAGCGCAGATACGCAGTATTTT.

The gene calls are TRBV7-3 and TRBJ1-1; TRBD1 is a possible D gene (5 bases). Germline V gives CDR1 SGHTA, CDR2 FQGTGA. Trimming pared 5 bases from V and 5 bases from J, leaving 15 bases between. This CDR3 has 14 residues. Here the CDR3 reads CASSRGGERTEAFF. DNA of the CDR3: TGTGCCAGCAGCCGTGGAGGGGAGAGGACTGAAGCTTTCTTT.

V and J are TRBV2 and TRBJ2-7; D perhaps matches TRBD1 (5 bases). The CDR3 sequence is 15 residues long. Germline CDR1 SNHLY, CDR2 FYNNEI. Trimming removed 7 bases from V and 2 bases from J, with 18 bases in between. The CDR3 DNA sequence: TGTGCCAGCATTCTTCCCGACAGCCTTACCTACGAGCAGTACTTC. This translates into CASILPDSLTYEQYF.

The V gene is TRBV6-1, the J gene TRBJ2-1; D may be TRBD2 (6 bases). CDR1 is MNHNS, CDR2 SASEGT, per germline. CDR3 size: 13 residues. Trimming stripped 3 bases from V and 14 bases from J, with 17 bases between. For the CDR3, the DNA is TGTGCCAGCAGTGATAGTTGGAGGGCTACGGAGTTCTTC. As protein: CASSDSWRATEFF.